The 19 T cell receptor beta chains in this list originate from one sample, sequenced in a study of blood T cell repertoires in COVID-19. The table came from immunoSEQ multiplex PCR; TCRdb's copy has only in-frame clones and leaves some out. The table has approximately 300,000 clones, 80% to 95% seen once; the top ten hold 6.5% to 8%. The sequencing input was peripheral blood. These receptor sequences come from a woman in her twenties or thirties with COVID-19, enrolled during active disease.

This chain connects TRBV11-2 to TRBJ2-3; 11 nucleotides agree with TRBD2. Germline assignment: CDR1 SGHAT and CDR2 FQNNGV. The CDR3 runs to 15 residues. With V trimmed by 7 bases and J by 0 bases, 3 bases remained unmatched. CDR3 residues: CASKTSGKSTDTQYF. The CDR3 DNA reads TGTGCCAGCAAGACTAGCGGGAAGAGCACAGATACGCAGTATTTT.

In this sample, this clone turned up once. The chain joins TRBV4-3 to TRBJ2-2; 9 bases match TRBD1. The CDR3 is 16 residues long. Germline V lookup: CDR1 LGHNA, CDR2 YSLEER. V was pared by 0 bases and J by 6 bases, with 5 bases of the junction left unmatched. CDR3 region: CASSQERTGVPGELFF. Written as DNA, the CDR3 is TGCGCCAGCAGCCAAGAGCGGACAGGGGTTCCCGGGGAGCTGTTTTTT.

The chain uses TRBV9 and TRBJ1-1, with 7 nucleotides matching TRBD1. This CDR3 region has 12 residues. Trimming took 7 bases from V and 1 from J; bases not matched to a gene: 1. CDR1 and CDR2 (germline): SGDLS, YYNGEE. CDR3 amino acids: CASAGGNTEAFF. CDR3 in DNA: TGTGCCAGCGCAGGGGGGAACACTGAAGCTTTCTTT.

The rearrangement links TRBV24-1 to TRBJ2-2, with 9 positions matching TRBD1. Per germline, CDR1 KGHDR and CDR2 SFDVKD. The ends lost 8 bases at V and 7 bases at J; junction bases unmatched: 7. The CDR3 length is 14 residues. CDR3 sequence: CATMGTGTNGELFF. CDR3 nucleotides: TGTGCCACCATGGGGACAGGGACAAACGGGGAGCTGTTTTTT.

The chain has TRBV28 and TRBJ1-2, with D uncertain. This CDR3 is built from 12 residues. The germline gives CDR1 MDHEN, CDR2 SYDVKM. Trimming removed 7 bases from V and 8 bases from J, with 14 bases in between. The CDR3: CASTEAYEGYTF. Here the CDR3 DNA reads TGTGCCAGCACCGAGGCATATGAGGGCTACACCTTC.

The chain recombines TRBV10-1 with TRBJ2-3, with 8 positions matching TRBD2. This CDR3 spans 16 amino acids. The J segment lost 3 bases and the V segment lost 6 bases, leaving 11 bases of the junction unmatched. Germline CDR1 is WNHNN and CDR2 is SYGVQD (reference sequence). The CDR3 loop reads CASSPMDAGGTDTQYF. The CDR3 nucleotides read TGCGCCAGCAGCCCCATGGACGCGGGAGGAACAGATACGCAGTATTTT.

This sequence joins TRBV7-3 and TRBJ2-6; 12 nucleotides align to TRBD1. This CDR3 has 18 amino acids. Per the germline V gene, CDR1 is SGHTA and CDR2 is FQGTGA. The junction had 2 bases not matched to a gene; V was cut back by 2 bases and J by 0 bases. The CDR3 nucleotides are TGTGCCAGCAGCTTATTGGGACAGGGGGCCTCTGGGGCCAACGTCCTGACTTTC. This translates into CASSLLGQGASGANVLTF.

This chain connects TRBV14 to TRBJ1-1, with 7 bases fitting TRBD1. With 3 bases clipped from V and 4 bases from J, the junction kept 11 bases outside the gene matches. CDR1 and CDR2 from the germline V gene are SGHDN and FVKESK. This CDR3 contains 16 residues. The CDR3 region has the DNA TGTGCCAGCAGCCATACGCGGGAGGGGGCACTCACTGAAGCTTTCTTT. Translated, it gives CASSHTREGALTEAFF.

The rearrangement uses TRBV7-7 and TRBJ2-1; 10 bases are a match to TRBD2. The CDR3 is 13 residues long. CDR1 SSHAT and CDR2 FNYEAQ come from the germline V gene (reference sequence). CDR3 region: CASSSGGYNEQFF. CDR3 DNA: TGTGCTAGCTCTAGCGGGGGTTACAATGAGCAGTTCTTC. Drawing the rest from reference TRBV7-7 and TRBJ2-1, the complete variable domain is GAGVSQSPRYKVTKRGQDVTLRCDPISSHATLYWYQQALGQGPEFLTYFNYEAQPDKSGLPSDRFSAERPEGSISTLTIQRTEQRDSAMYRCASSSGGYNEQFFGPGTRLTVL.

This clone was seen only once. V is TRBV7-8 and J is TRBJ1-2; no firm D call. Trimming took off 1 base at V and 0 bases at J, with 6 bases between the two ends. CDR3 length equals 14 residues. Looked up from germline, CDR1 is SGHVS and CDR2 is FQNEAQ. The CDR3 sequence: CASSLGSANYGYTF. The CDR3, as DNA: TGTGCCAGCAGCTTAGGGTCAGCTAACTATGGCTACACCTTC.

The chain links TRBV19 to TRBJ1-5, with a tentative D call TRBD1 (6 bases). This CDR3 region has 15 residues. The V gene lost 7 bases and the J gene lost 1 base, with 14 bases spanning the gap. Germline-derived CDR1 and CDR2 are LNHDA and SQIVND (reference sequence). CDR3 in amino acids: CASTTVQGSNQPQHF. The CDR3 DNA follows: TGTGCCAGTACTACAGTTCAGGGGAGCAATCAGCCCCAGCATTTT.

The V call is TRBV25-1, the J call TRBJ1-4; 7 bases fit TRBD1. The V gene end was trimmed by 3 bases and the J gene end by 4 bases; junction bases not matched to a gene: 2. Per germline, CDR1 MGHDK and CDR2 SYGVNS. The length of the CDR3 is 14 residues. In nucleotides, the CDR3 is TGTGCCAGCAGTGAGACAGGGTTTAATGAAAAACTGTTTTTT. Translated, it gives CASSETGFNEKLFF.

This rearrangement joins TRBV5-8 to TRBJ2-6, with TRBD1 matching over 8 bases. Per germline, CDR1 SGHTS and CDR2 YDEGEE. The CDR3 runs 18 residues. After removal of 4 bases from V and 0 bases from J, the junction contained 9 bases not matched to a gene. CDR3 protein: CASSADDRGGSGANVLTF. For the CDR3, the DNA is TGTGCCAGCAGCGCAGATGACAGGGGTGGCTCTGGGGCCAACGTCCTGACTTTC.

The V call is TRBV19, the J call TRBJ1-5; no clear D. The CDR3 is 14 residues long. Between the trimmed V and J ends, which lost 1 base and 4 bases, there was a span of 8 bases. Germline V gene sequence: CDR1 LNHDA, CDR2 SQIVND (reference sequence). CDR3 sequence: CASSIGGSNQPQHF. The CDR3 coding sequence is TGTGCCAGTAGTATAGGAGGGAGTAATCAGCCCCAGCATTTT.

This sequence joins TRBV5-1 and TRBJ1-1; 7 bases are a match to TRBD1. The CDR3 spans 14 residues. After removal of 4 bases from V and 0 bases from J, the junction contained 3 bases not matched to a gene. CDR1 and CDR2 (germline): SGHRS, YFSETQ. The CDR3 coding sequence is TGCGCCAGCAGCACCGACAGGGTGAACACTGAAGCTTTCTTT. Amino acids: CASSTDRVNTEAFF. The full variable domain, in which reference TRBV5-1 and TRBJ1-1 provide the parts outside the CDR3, is KAGVTQTPRYLIKTRGQQVTLSCSPISGHRSVSWYQQTPGQGLQFLFEYFSETQRNKGNFPGRFSGRQFSNSRSEMNVSTLELGDSALYLCASSTDRVNTEAFFGQGTRLTVV.

The rearrangement links TRBV6-1 to TRBJ2-3; 9 bases are a match to TRBD2. CDR3 length equals 15 residues. The germline V gene encodes CDR1 MNHNS and CDR2 SASEGT. The J segment lost 0 bases and the V segment lost 8 bases, leaving 6 bases of the junction unmatched. The CDR3 region is CASRPSGASTDTQYF. The CDR3 nucleotides read TGTGCCAGCCGGCCTAGCGGGGCTAGCACAGATACGCAGTATTTT.

The chain is built from TRBV6-2 or TRBV6-3 and TRBJ2-4; TRBD2 aligns across 13 bases. Germline CDR1 is MNHEY and CDR2 is SVGEGT. The junction had 9 bases not matched to a gene; V was cut back by 4 bases and J by 0 bases. CDR3 size: 19 residues. CDR3 coding DNA: TGTGCCAGCAGTTTAAATAGACTAGCGGGAGGCCTAGCCAAAAACATTCAGTACTTC. Residues: CASSLNRLAGGLAKNIQYF.

The chain has TRBV24-1 and TRBJ2-3, with a possible D match to TRBD1 (5 bases). The CDR3 consists of 16 residues. V was shortened by 10 bases and J by 0 bases, with 19 bases between the two germline ends. The germline V gene encodes CDR1 KGHDR and CDR2 SFDVKD. The CDR3 nucleotides are TGTGCCACTGCAGCCTCGACAGCTACTAGCACAGATACGCAGTATTTT. Protein sequence: CATAASTATSTDTQYF.

In its sample, this clone was seen once. The chain links TRBV28 to TRBJ2-1; TRBD2 agrees at 8 bases. V was pared by 6 bases and J by 8 bases, with 9 bases of the junction left unmatched. This CDR3 is 14 amino acids long. Germline V gene data show CDR1 as MDHEN and CDR2 as SYDVKM. In DNA, the CDR3 is TGTGCCAGCAGCGTGGCGGGAGGAAGCTATGAGCAGTTCTTC. The encoded protein is CASSVAGGSYEQFF.